This passage covers 17 T cell receptor beta chains from one sample sequenced in a study of PD-L1 blockade in urothelial cancer. Time point described: pretreatment peripheral blood. Sequenced by immunoSEQ multiplex PCR; TCRdb stores in-frame clones only, minus some. This repertoire shows 130,000 or so clones, 84% found once; its top ten account for 3.2%. The sequences come from PBMCs, collected around atezolizumab (anti-PD-L1) treatment. These TCRs come from a man aged 50 to 60 with urothelial cancer.

This chain links TRBV5-1 with TRBJ2-1; D possibly corresponds to TRBD2 (6 bases). The CDR3 spans 13 residues. CDR1 and CDR2 from the germline V gene are SGHRS and YFSETQ. V was pared by 4 bases and J by 5 bases, with 10 bases between. Here the CDR3 reads CASSPGANNEQFF. Here the CDR3 DNA reads TGCGCCAGCAGCCCGGGAGCAAACAATGAGCAGTTCTTC.

The V and J genes are TRBV11-2 and TRBJ2-7; TRBD2 matches 11 bases. Germline trimming cut 5 bases from V and 8 bases from J; bases unmatched to any gene: 11. The CDR3 has 15 amino acids. Germline V lookup: CDR1 SGHAT, CDR2 FQNNGV. This CDR3 reads CASSTPGTSGSKQYF. The CDR3 DNA reads as TGTGCCAGCAGCACCCCAGGCACTAGCGGGAGCAAGCAGTACTTC.

The chain has TRBV10-3 and TRBJ2-3; possible D gene TRBD2, 6 bases. The V gene lost 11 bases and the J gene lost 1 base, with 13 bases spanning the gap. The germline V gene encodes CDR1 ENHRY and CDR2 SYGVKD. This CDR3 spans 13 amino acids. The CDR3 DNA reads TGTGCCCTGCGGGATATCGGCACAGATACGCAGTATTTT. This gives the protein CALRDIGTDTQYF.

The V gene is TRBV7-6, the J gene TRBJ1-1; TRBD1 is a possible D gene (5 bases). The CDR3 runs 14 residues. Germline CDR1 is SGHVS and CDR2 is FNYEAQ. The germline V and J ends were trimmed by 5 bases and 3 bases, with 13 bases remaining between them. The CDR3 reads CASSPRTLHTEAFF. The CDR3 DNA is TGTGCCAGCAGCCCGAGGACACTCCACACTGAAGCTTTCTTT.

The chain carries TRBV7-8 and TRBJ2-5; 10 nucleotides line up with TRBD1. The V segment lost 3 bases and the J segment 1 base; nucleotides outside the gene matches: 8. This CDR3 contains 17 residues. CDR1 is SGHVS, CDR2 FQNEAQ, per germline. As DNA, the CDR3 is TGTGCCAGCAGCTTGGTGGGTGGACAGGGGGGCCAAGAGACCCAGTACTTC. The encoded protein is CASSLVGGQGGQETQYF.

This chain uses TRBV28 with TRBJ2-1; 11 bases match TRBD2. The V segment lost 5 bases and the J segment 6 bases; nucleotides outside the gene matches: 27. Germline assignment: CDR1 MDHEN and CDR2 SYDVKM. The CDR3 has 22 amino acids. The DNA of the CDR3 is TGTGCCAGCAGTCCGGGACTAGCGGCTCAATGGGCTAGCGGAGCTGCTACCAATGAGCAGTTCTTC. Translation gives CASSPGLAAQWASGAATNEQFF.

The chain is built from TRBV11-2 and TRBJ2-1, with D maybe TRBD2 (5 bases). With 3 bases removed from V and 5 bases from J, the gap between germline ends came to 14 bases. The CDR3 loop spans 15 amino acids. CDR1 and CDR2 (germline): SGHAT, FQNNGV. CDR3 amino acids: CASSFLTTGDNEQFF. The CDR3, as DNA: TGTGCCAGCAGCTTTTTAACGACCGGGGACAATGAGCAGTTCTTC.

The CDR3 DNA sequence: TGTGCCAGTAGTAACCAACGGGACAGGGGGCGCGAGACCCAGTACTTC. Protein sequence: CASSNQRDRGRETQYF. The chain has TRBV19 and TRBJ2-5, with 12 bases fitting TRBD1. The ends lost 4 bases at V and 5 bases at J; junction bases unmatched: 8. The CDR3 loop spans 16 amino acids. Germline CDR1 LNHDA, CDR2 SQIVND (reference sequence).

The chain links TRBV19 to TRBJ1-6; the match to TRBD1 covers 8 bases. Losses at the gene ends were 2 bases for V and 6 bases for J; bases not matched to a gene: 9. The CDR3 loop spans 17 amino acids. Germline CDR1 LNHDA, CDR2 SQIVND (reference sequence). For the CDR3, the DNA is TGTGCCAGTAGTATATTCGGGACAGGAGCGGGTAATTCACCCCTCCACTTT. Translated: CASSIFGTGAGNSPLHF.

The V call is TRBV2, the J call TRBJ1-4, with 8 bases lining up with TRBD1. The germline V gene has CDR1 SNHLY and CDR2 FYNNEI. This CDR3 is built from 14 residues. Germline trimming cut 4 bases from V and 5 bases from J; bases unmatched to any gene: 3. The CDR3 nucleotides are TGTGCCAGCAGTGCGGACAGGGCCAATGAAAAACTGTTTTTT. Its translation: CASSADRANEKLFF.

The V and J genes are TRBV30 and TRBJ2-1, with D perhaps matching TRBD2 (6 bases). The CDR3 length is 13 residues. V was clipped by 5 bases and J by 7 bases, with 15 bases between them. From germline, CDR1 is GTSNPN and CDR2 SVGIG (reference sequence). The CDR3: CAWGGTPGNEQFF. CDR3 DNA: TGTGCCTGGGGGGGGACCCCCGGGAATGAGCAGTTCTTC.

This clone showed up just once. The V call is TRBV2, the J call TRBJ2-4, with TRBD2 matching over 7 bases. Germline-derived CDR1 and CDR2 are SNHLY and FYNNEI. The CDR3 has 13 residues. With V trimmed by 4 bases and J by 6 bases, 3 bases remained unmatched. CDR3 nucleotide sequence: TGTGCCAGCAGTGCGGGGGGAAGAAACATTCAGTACTTC. Amino acid sequence: CASSAGGRNIQYF.

This clone occurred a few times. The chain recombines TRBV6-5 with TRBJ2-7; D might be TRBD2 (6 bases). The CDR3 is 15 amino acids. Trimming shortened V by 6 bases and J by 2 bases, and 17 bases separated the two germline ends. Germline CDR1 is MNHEY and CDR2 is SVGAGI. This chain's CDR3 is CASSPTGLPTYEQYF. CDR3 sequence (DNA): TGTGCCAGCAGCCCCACGGGACTCCCAACCTACGAGCAGTACTTC.

The chain links TRBV12-1 to TRBJ2-7; TRBD1 is the table's D call, not checked against the DNA. TRBV12-1 is labeled a pseudogene. The CDR3 is made up of 15 amino acids. Here the CDR3 reads CASSLATGGDYEQYF. In DNA, the CDR3 is TGTGCCAGCAGCCTAGCTACAGGGGGCGACTACGAGCAGTACTTC.

The chain recombines TRBV2 with TRBJ2-7; TRBD2 aligns across 7 bases. Germline V CDR1 and CDR2: SNHLY, FYNNEI. With 8 bases clipped from V and 5 bases from J, the junction kept 6 bases outside the gene matches. This CDR3 is built from 12 residues. In nucleotides, the CDR3 is TGTGCCAGCGGGCGGGAGTCCCACGAGCAGTACTTC. It yields the protein CASGRESHEQYF.

This clone was recorded once. V is TRBV6-6 and J is TRBJ2-2; the match to TRBD1 covers 9 bases. J gave up 1 base and V 5 bases, and 2 bases lay outside the gene matches. CDR3 length equals 15 residues. Looked up from germline, CDR1 is MNHNY and CDR2 is SVGAGI (reference sequence). The CDR3 sequence is CASSRQGVNTGELFF. DNA of the CDR3: TGTGCCAGCAGTAGACAGGGGGTGAACACCGGGGAGCTGTTTTTT.

V and J are TRBV6-1 and TRBJ2-7; D is possibly TRBD1 (5 bases). Germline CDR1 and CDR2: MNHNS and SASEGT. The length of the CDR3 is 13 residues. Trimming left V 7 bases short and J 2 bases short, with 12 bases between. CDR3: CASTSTATYEQYF. The DNA for the CDR3 is TGTGCCAGCACCTCGACAGCAACCTACGAGCAGTACTTC.